The following is a T cell receptor beta chain sequence with its context. Its antigen is as yet unknown. Terminally differentiated effector memory CD45RA+ cells were left out of the naive CD8 fraction, which was CD45RO-negative and positively selected for CCR7. The entry originates in a study of shared clonotypes between healthy human individuals. On the study more broadly: For every donor, three CD4 naive, three CD4 memory, two CD8 naive and one CD8 memory plates were used.

The data were produced by immunoSEQ multiplex PCR, yet TCRdb's version contains in-frame clones alone and is incomplete. This table has around 2,000,000 clones, roughly 91% appearing once. The study's findings and limits: Memory subsets generally showed lower estimated richness than naive subsets. Shared across a handful of donors were around 5% of the naive CD4 clonotypes.

The sequenced sample was naive CD8+ T cells from PBMCs. This receptor was taken from a young man in good health. Some clones in this sample may be carry-over from other donors' samples.

The CDR3 nucleotides read TGTGCCAGCAGTTTTTCTGGACAGGGGGCGTACGGCTACACCTTC. Protein sequence: CASSFSGQGAYGYTF. The chain couples TRBV28 to TRBJ1-2; 11 nucleotides agree with TRBD1. Germline trimming cut 3 bases from V and 8 bases from J; bases unmatched to any gene: 8. The germline gives CDR1 MDHEN, CDR2 SYDVKM. The CDR3 is made up of 15 amino acids.